The present T cell receptor beta chain was sequenced within a study of human T cells and chemical hapten exposure. Study-wide background: Weekly scalp doses of diphenylcyclopropenone were given to patients during the roughly 26-week study. General study results and limits: Patch test scores rose with PT1 expanded TCR counts, a positive correlation.

Trimming took 0 bases from V and 6 from J, leaving 7 bases between them. Germline V gives CDR1 SGHRS, CDR2 YFSETQ. The CDR3 has 13 amino acids. MiXCR, run by TCRdb on the RACE reads, gives a single entry per CDR3 protein. There are approximately 90,000 distinct CDR3 sequences in the sample; 8.5% occur only once, and roughly 2.6% lies in the top ten. Time point given: pre-sensitization, week 0. Documented treatment: therapeutic diphenylcyclopropenone sensitization with weekly scalp DPC. Unseparated into fractions, whole blood served as the source from which total RNA was extracted. This clonotype showed up just a few times. As yet, its antigen is unknown.

The input for sequencing was whole blood, taken in connection with sensitization to the hapten diphenylcyclopropenone (DPC). The receptor was isolated from a man aged 40-49 years with alopecia areata. Some clones in this sample may be carry-over from other donors' samples. The J gene is TRBJ2-1, the V gene TRBV5-1; unclear D gene. CDR3 bases: TGCGCCAGCAGCTTGGCCCCAGGCAATGAGCAGTTCTTC. Protein product: CASSLAPGNEQFF.